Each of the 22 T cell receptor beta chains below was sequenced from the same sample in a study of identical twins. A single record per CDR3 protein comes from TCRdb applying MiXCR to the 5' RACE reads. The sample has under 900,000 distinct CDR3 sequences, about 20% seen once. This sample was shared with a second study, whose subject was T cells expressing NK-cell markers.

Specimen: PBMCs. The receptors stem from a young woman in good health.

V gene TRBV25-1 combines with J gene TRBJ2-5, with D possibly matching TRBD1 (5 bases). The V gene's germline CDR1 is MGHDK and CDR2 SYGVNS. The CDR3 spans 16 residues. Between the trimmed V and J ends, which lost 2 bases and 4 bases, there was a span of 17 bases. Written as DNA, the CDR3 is TGTGCCAGCAGTGAAGGGGCAGGGCTCGTGGGAGAGACCCAGTACTTC. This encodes CASSEGAGLVGETQYF.

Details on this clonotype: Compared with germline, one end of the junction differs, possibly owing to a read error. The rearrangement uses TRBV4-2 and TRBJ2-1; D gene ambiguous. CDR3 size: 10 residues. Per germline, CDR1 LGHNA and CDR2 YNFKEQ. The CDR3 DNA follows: TGTGCCAGCAGCCAAGAGGTTTTGGTCTTC. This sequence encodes CASSQEVLVF.

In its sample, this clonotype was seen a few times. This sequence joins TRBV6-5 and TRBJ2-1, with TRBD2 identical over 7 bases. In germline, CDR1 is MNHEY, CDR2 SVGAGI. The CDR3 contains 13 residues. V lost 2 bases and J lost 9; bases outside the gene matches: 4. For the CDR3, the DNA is TGTGCCAGCAGTTACCGGGGGGTCGGTGAGCAGTTCTTC. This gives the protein CASSYRGVGEQFF.

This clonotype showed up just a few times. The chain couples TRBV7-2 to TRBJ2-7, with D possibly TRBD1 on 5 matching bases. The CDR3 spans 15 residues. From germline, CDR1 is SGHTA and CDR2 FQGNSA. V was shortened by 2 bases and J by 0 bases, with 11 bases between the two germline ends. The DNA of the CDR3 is TGTGCCAGCAGCTTAAGACATACAGGCTCCTACGAGCAGTACTTC. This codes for CASSLRHTGSYEQYF.

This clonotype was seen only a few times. The CDR3 DNA reads as TGTGCCAGCGGCCGGGTTCGAGAGACCCAGTACTTC. This sequence encodes CASGRVRETQYF. The J gene is TRBJ2-5, the V gene TRBV14, with unresolved D. V lost 8 bases to trimming and J lost 4 bases, with 11 bases between them. CDR3 length equals 12 residues. Germline loops: CDR1 SGHDN, CDR2 FVKESK.

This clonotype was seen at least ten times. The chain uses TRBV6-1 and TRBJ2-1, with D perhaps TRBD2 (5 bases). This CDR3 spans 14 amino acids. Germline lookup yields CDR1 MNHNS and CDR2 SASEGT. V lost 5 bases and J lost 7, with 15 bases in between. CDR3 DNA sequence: TGTGCCAGCAGTAATAGAGGGTATAGGAATGAGCAGTTCTTC. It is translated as CASSNRGYRNEQFF.

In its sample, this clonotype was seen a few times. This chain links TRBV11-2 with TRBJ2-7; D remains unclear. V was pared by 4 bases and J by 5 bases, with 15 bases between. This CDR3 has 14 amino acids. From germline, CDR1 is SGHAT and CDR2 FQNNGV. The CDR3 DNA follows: TGTGCCAGCAGCTCAACGAGCCCCCCCCACGAGCAGTACTTC. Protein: CASSSTSPPHEQYF.

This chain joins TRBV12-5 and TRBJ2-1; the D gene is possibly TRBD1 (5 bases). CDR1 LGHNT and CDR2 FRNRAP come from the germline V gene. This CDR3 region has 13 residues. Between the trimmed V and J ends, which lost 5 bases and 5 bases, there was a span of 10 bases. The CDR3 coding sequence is TGTGCTAGTGGTACGCAGGGCAACAATGAGCAGTTCTTC. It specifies CASGTQGNNEQFF.

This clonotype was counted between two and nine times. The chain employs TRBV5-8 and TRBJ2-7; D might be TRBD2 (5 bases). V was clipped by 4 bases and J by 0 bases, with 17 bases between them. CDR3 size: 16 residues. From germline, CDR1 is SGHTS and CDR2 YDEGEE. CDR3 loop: CASSHFRGIRSYEQYF. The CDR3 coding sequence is TGTGCCAGCAGCCATTTTCGGGGAATTCGCTCCTACGAGCAGTACTTC.

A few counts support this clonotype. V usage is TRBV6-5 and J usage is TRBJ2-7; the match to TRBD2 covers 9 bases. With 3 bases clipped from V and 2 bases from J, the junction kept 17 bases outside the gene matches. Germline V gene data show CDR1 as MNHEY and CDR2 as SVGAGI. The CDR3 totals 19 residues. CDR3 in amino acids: CASSYRSGGPAGGPYEQYF. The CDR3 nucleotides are TGTGCCAGCAGTTATCGGAGCGGGGGGCCCGCTGGAGGCCCCTACGAGCAGTACTTC.

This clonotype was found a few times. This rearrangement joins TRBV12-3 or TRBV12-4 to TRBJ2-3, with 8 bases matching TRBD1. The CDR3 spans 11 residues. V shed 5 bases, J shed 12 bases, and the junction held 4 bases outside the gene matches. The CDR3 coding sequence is TGTGCCAGCAGTCCCCAGGGGGCCCAGTATTTT. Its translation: CASSPQGAQYF.

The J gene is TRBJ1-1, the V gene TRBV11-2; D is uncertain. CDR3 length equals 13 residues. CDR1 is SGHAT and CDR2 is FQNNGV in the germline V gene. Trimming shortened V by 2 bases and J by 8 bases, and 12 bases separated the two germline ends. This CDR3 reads CASSLTPPREAFF. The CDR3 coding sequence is TGTGCCAGCAGCTTAACGCCGCCCCGGGAAGCTTTCTTT.

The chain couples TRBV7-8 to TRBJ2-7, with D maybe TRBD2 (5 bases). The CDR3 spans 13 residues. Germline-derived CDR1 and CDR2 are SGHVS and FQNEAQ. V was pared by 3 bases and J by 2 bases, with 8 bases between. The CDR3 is CASSFRETYEQYF. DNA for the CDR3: TGTGCCAGCAGCTTTAGGGAGACCTACGAGCAGTACTTC.

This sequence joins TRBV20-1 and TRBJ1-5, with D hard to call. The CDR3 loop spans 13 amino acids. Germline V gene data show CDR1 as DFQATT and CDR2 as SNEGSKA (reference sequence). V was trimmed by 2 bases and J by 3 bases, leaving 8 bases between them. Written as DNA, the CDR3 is TGCAGTGCTAGACAGGCGTCCAATCAGCCCCAGCATTTT. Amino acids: CSARQASNQPQHF.

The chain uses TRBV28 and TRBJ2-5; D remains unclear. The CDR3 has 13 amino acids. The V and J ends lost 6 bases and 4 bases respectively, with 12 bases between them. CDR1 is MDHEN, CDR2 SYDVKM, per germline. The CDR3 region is CASSPRSAETQYF. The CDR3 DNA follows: TGTGCCAGCAGCCCACGGTCGGCAGAGACCCAGTACTTC.

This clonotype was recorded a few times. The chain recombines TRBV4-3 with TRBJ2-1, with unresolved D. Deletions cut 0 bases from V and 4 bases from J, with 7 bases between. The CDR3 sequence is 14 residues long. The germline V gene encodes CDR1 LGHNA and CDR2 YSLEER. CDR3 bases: TGCGCCAGCAGCCAAGATTACAAGTACAATGAGCAGTTCTTC. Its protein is CASSQDYKYNEQFF.

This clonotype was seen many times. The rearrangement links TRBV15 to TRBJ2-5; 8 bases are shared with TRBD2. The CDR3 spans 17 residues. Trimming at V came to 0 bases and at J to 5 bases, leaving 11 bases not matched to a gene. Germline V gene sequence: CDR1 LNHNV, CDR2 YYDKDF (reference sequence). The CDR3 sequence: CATSRDREGRVFETQYF. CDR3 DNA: TGTGCCACCAGCAGAGATCGGGAGGGCCGGGTGTTCGAGACCCAGTACTTC.

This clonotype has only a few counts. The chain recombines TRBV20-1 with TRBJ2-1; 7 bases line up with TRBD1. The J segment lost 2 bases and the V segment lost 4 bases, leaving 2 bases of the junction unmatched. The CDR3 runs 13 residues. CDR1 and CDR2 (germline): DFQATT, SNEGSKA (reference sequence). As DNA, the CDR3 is TGCAGTGCTATCGACAGGGCCTACAATGAGCAGTTCTTC. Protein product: CSAIDRAYNEQFF.

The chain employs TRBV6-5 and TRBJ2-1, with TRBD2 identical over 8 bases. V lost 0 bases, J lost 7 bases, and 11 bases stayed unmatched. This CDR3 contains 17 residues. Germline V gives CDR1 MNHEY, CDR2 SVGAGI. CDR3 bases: TGTGCCAGCAGTTACTCGGGGCTAGCGGGTAGCAGGAATGAGCAGTTCTTC. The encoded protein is CASSYSGLAGSRNEQFF.

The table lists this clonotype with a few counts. DNA for the CDR3: TGTGCCGCCCGACTTACTAGCGGGGGATCAGATACGCAGTATTTT. Protein product: CAARLTSGGSDTQYF. V is TRBV10-3 and J is TRBJ2-3; 11 bases align to TRBD2. This CDR3 has 15 amino acids. Germline CDR1 is ENHRY and CDR2 is SYGVKD. With 11 bases clipped from V and 4 bases from J, the junction kept 11 bases outside the gene matches.

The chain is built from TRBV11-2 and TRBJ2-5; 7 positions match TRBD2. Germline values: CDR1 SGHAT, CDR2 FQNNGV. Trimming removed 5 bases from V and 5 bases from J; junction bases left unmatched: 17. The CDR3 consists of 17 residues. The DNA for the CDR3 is TGTGCCAGCAGCCCTCTGGGGTGGGAGGGCCCAGAGGAGACCCAGTACTTC. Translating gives CASSPLGWEGPEETQYF.

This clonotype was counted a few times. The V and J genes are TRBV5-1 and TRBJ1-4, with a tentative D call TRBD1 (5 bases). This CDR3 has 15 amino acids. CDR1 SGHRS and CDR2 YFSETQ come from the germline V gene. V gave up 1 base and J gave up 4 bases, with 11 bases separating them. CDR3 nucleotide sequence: TGCGCCAGCAGCTTGAGCGGGGACGTTAATGAAAAACTGTTTTTT. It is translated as CASSLSGDVNEKLFF. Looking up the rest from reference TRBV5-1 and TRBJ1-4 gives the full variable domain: KAGVTQTPRYLIKTRGQQVTLSCSPISGHRSVSWYQQTPGQGLQFLFEYFSETQRNKGNFPGRFSGRQFSNSRSEMNVSTLELGDSALYLCASSLSGDVNEKLFFGSGTQLSVL.